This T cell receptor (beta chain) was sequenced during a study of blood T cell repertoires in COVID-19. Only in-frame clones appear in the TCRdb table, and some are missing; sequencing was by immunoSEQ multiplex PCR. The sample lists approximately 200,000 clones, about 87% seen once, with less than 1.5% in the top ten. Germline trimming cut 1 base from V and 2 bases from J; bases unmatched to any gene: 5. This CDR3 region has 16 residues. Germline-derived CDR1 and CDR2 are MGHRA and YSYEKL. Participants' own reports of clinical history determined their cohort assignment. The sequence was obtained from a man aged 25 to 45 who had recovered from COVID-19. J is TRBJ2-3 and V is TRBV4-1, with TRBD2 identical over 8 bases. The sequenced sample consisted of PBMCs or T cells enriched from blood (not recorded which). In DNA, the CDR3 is TGCGCCAGCAGCCAAGGTCCAGCGGGGGACACAGATACGCAGTATTTT. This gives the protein CASSQGPAGDTDTQYF.